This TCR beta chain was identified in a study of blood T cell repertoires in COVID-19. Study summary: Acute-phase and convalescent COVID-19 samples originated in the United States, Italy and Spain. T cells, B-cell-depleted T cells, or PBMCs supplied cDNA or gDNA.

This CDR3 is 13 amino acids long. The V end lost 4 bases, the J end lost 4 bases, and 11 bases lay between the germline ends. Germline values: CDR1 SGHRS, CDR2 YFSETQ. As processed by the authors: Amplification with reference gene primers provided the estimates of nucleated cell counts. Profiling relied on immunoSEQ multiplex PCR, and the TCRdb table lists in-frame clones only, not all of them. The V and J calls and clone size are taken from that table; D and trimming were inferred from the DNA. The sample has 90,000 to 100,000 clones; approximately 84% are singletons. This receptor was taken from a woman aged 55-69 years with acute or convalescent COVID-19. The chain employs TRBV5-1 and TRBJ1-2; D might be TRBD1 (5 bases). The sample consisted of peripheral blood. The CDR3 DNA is TGCGCCAGCAGCCCTCAGGGAGGCTATGGCTACACCTTC. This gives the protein CASSPQGGYGYTF.